Described below is a single TCR beta chain sequence and its context. Its cognate antigen is unknown. The CDR3 has 14 amino acids. After removal of 4 bases from V and 8 bases from J, the junction contained 7 bases not matched to a gene. The germline V gene encodes CDR1 SGHRS and CDR2 YFSETQ. These data are taken from a study of blood T cells in healthy people across ages. General study results and limits: Age advanced and TCR beta diversity per million T cells fell, roughly linearly.

Every donor provided roughly 10 milliliters of peripheral blood. The second PCR ran about 6 to 12 cycles with a sample-barcoded 5' primer and J-beta primers. TCRdb independently ran MiXCR on the 5' RACE reads; one entry per CDR3 protein. The sample comprises about 640,000 distinct CDR3 sequences, under 65% of which are singletons, and 30% to 45% rests with the top ten. The source of this sequence is a man between 60 and 75 years old in good health. This chain joins TRBV5-1 and TRBJ2-1; 9 nucleotides match TRBD1. The sequenced sample was blood. CDR3 in DNA: TGCGCCAGCAGCGAGGGGACAGGGATCGATGAGCAGTTCTTC. Translated, it gives CASSEGTGIDEQFF.